This T cell receptor beta chain is from a study of human T cells and chemical hapten exposure. V gave up 0 bases and J gave up 8 bases, with 10 bases separating them. The CDR3 totals 13 residues. CDR1 and CDR2 from the germline V gene are SGHAT and FQNNGV. There are many counts of this clonotype. The time point: patch test 1, 2 weeks after DPC sensitization. Treatment indicated: therapeutic diphenylcyclopropenone sensitization with weekly scalp DPC. TCRdb re-derived calls from the RACE reads in MiXCR, one entry per CDR3 protein. The sample records around 340,000 distinct CDR3 sequences, 6% to 8.5% being singletons.

The J gene is TRBJ1-1, the V gene TRBV11-2; D is unclear. The specimen comprised whole blood, sampled in connection with sensitization to the hapten diphenylcyclopropenone (DPC). This sequence originates from a young woman with alopecia areata. Some clones in this sample may be carry-over from other donors' samples. DNA of the CDR3: TGTGCCAGCAGCTTAGAACAGTTAGCCGAAGCTTTCTTT. Its protein product is CASSLEQLAEAFF.